The T cell receptor (beta chain) described here comes from a study of T-cell reconstitution after alpha-beta-depleted transplantation in children. Study findings and constraints: Expanded clones from the graft, numbering several hundred, reportedly supplied alpha-beta T cells about two months after transplant. The authors attributed T-cell counts and diversity one year after transplant mostly to newly produced T cells. Several patients had high TCRbeta diversity at day 60; it came from surviving recipient T cells and thymic progenitors.

This clonotype was detected ten times or more. No antigen is known for it. V was shortened by 1 base and J by 0 bases, with 7 bases between the two germline ends. The CDR3 is 15 amino acids. The germline V gene encodes CDR1 SGHAT and CDR2 FQDESV (reference sequence). Unique molecular identifiers were used in preparing the TCRbeta library. TCRdb processed the PCR reads anew with MiXCR; each CDR3 protein has one entry. Here the sample spans about a million distinct CDR3 sequences, 25% to 30% being singletons. The TCR originated in a boy younger than two who had a stem cell transplant for SCID, so the T cells may come from the graft donor. Specimen: PBMCs, mostly from graft donor cells, collected 360 days after TCRalphabeta/CD19-depleted stem cell transplant. V is TRBV11-1 and J is TRBJ2-1, with D perhaps matching TRBD2 (5 bases). In DNA, the CDR3 is TGTGCCAGCAGCTTAGTGACTAACTCCTACAATGAGCAGTTCTTC. It codes for CASSLVTNSYNEQFF.